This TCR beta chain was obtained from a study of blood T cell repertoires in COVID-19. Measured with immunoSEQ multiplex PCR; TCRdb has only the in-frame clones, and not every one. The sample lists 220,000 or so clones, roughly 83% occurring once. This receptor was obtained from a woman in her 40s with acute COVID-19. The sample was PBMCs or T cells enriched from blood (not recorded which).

DNA for the CDR3: TGTGCCAGCTTACGGGACAGCCTCGGCTCTGGGGCCAACGTCCTGACTTTC. Its translation is CASLRDSLGSGANVLTF. The chain couples TRBV5-6 to TRBJ2-6; 7 bases map to TRBD1. Germline V gene data show CDR1 as SGHDT and CDR2 as YYEEEE. V lost 7 bases, J lost 0 bases, and 10 bases stayed unmatched. The CDR3 covers 17 residues.